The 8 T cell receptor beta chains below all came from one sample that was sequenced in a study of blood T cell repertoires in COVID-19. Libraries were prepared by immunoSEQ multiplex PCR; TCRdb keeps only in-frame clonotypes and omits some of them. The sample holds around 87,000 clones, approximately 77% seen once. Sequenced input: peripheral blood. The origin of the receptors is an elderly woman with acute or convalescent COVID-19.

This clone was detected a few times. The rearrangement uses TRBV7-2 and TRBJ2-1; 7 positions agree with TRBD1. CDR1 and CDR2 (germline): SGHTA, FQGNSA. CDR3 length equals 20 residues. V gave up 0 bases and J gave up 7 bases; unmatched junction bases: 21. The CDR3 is CASSLAFRERGRGRVNEQFF. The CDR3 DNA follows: TGTGCCAGCAGCTTAGCATTTAGGGAGAGGGGGCGTGGTAGGGTGAATGAGCAGTTCTTC.

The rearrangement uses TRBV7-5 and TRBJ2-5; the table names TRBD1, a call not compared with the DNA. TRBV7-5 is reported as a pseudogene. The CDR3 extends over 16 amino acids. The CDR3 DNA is TGTGCCAGAAGCCATTGGGACAGGGAGTACCAAGAGACCCAGTACTTC. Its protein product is CARSHWDREYQETQYF.

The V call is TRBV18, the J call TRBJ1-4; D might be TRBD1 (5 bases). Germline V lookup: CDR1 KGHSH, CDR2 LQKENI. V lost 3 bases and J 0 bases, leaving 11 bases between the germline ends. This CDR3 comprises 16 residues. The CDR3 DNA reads TGTGCCAGCTCACCCTTCGACAGCTCAACTAATGAAAAACTGTTTTTT. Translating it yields CASSPFDSSTNEKLFF.

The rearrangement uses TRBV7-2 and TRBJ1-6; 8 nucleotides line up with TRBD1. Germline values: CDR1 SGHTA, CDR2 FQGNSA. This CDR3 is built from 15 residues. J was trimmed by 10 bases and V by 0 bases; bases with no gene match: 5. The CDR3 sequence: CASSLAGTGGSPLHF. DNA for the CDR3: TGTGCCAGCAGCTTAGCCGGGACAGGAGGGTCACCCCTCCACTTT.

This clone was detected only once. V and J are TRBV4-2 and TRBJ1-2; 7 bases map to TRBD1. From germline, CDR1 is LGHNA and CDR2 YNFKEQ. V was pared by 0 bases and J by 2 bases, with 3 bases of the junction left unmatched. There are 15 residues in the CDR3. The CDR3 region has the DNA TGTGCCAGCAGCCAAGAGACAGGGCGAAACTATGGCTACACCTTC. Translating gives CASSQETGRNYGYTF.

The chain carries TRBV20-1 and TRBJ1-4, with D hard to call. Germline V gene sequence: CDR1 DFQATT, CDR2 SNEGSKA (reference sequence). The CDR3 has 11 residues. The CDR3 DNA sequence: TGCGCGGGGAATGTTAATGAAAAACTGTTTTTT. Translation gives CAGNVNEKLFF.

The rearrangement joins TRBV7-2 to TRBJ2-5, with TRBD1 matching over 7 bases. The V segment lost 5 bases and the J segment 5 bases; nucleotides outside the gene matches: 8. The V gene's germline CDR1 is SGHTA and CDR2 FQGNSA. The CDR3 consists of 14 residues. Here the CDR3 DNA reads TGTGCCAGCAGCCCAGGGGGAAGACGGGAGACCCAGTACTTC. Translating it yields CASSPGGRRETQYF.

Here the CDR3 reads CASSLDPGDYEQYF. CDR3 coding DNA: TGTGCCAGCAGCTTGGATCCAGGGGACTACGAGCAGTACTTC. This sequence joins TRBV5-4 and TRBJ2-7, with a tentative D call TRBD1 (6 bases). The CDR3 spans 14 residues. Trimming left V 0 bases short and J 3 bases short, with 10 bases between. CDR1 and CDR2 from the germline V gene are SGHNT and YYREEE (reference sequence).